Following are 27 T cell receptor beta chains from one sample sequenced in a study of T-cell reconstitution after alpha-beta-depleted transplantation in children. Preparation of the TCRbeta library was carried out with unique molecular identifiers. TCRdb reanalysed the PCR reads using MiXCR and keeps one entry per CDR3 protein. Among approximately 640,000 distinct CDR3 sequences, approximately 15% were seen once, and the ten largest hold over 0.95%. Source: PBMCs from the stem cell graft donor, taken from the stem cell graft. Every receptor here comes from a human donor who donated a stem cell graft to a child with acute myeloid leukemia.

This clonotype was seen more than once but under ten times. This sequence joins TRBV10-3 and TRBJ2-7; 7 nucleotides align to TRBD1. Germline V gives CDR1 ENHRY, CDR2 SYGVKD. With 0 bases clipped from V and 12 bases from J, the junction kept 11 bases outside the gene matches. The CDR3 runs to 14 residues. This chain's CDR3 is CAISESYRGSLAYV. The CDR3, as DNA: TGTGCCATCAGTGAGTCATACAGGGGTTCGCTGGCGTACGTC.

The table lists this clonotype with many counts. The V and J genes are TRBV6-5 and TRBJ2-7; D is undetermined. V lost 0 bases and J 1 base, leaving 7 bases between the germline ends. The germline gives CDR1 MNHEY, CDR2 SVGAGI. The CDR3 sequence is 14 residues long. CDR3 coding DNA: TGTGCCAGCAGTTACTCGAAAGATTCCTACGAGCAGTACGTC. Translating it yields CASSYSKDSYEQYV.

V usage is TRBV12-3 or TRBV12-4 and J usage is TRBJ2-1; 13 nucleotides line up with TRBD2. This CDR3 spans 15 amino acids. Trimming at V came to 3 bases and at J to 8 bases, leaving 4 bases not matched to a gene. CDR3 sequence reads: CASSFGTSGVDEQFF. The DNA for the CDR3 is TGTGCCAGCAGTTTTGGGACTAGCGGGGTTGATGAGCAGTTCTTC.

This clonotype was found once. The V call is TRBV10-1, the J call TRBJ2-5; 7 bases match TRBD2. V was clipped by 8 bases and J by 4 bases; unmatched bases: 16. The CDR3 consists of 16 residues. Germline-derived CDR1 and CDR2 are WNHNN and SYGVQD (reference sequence). This CDR3 reads CASSPGSGDCGETQYF. The DNA of the CDR3 is TGCGCCAGCTCTCCTGGGAGCGGGGACTGCGGAGAGACCCAGTACTTC.

This clonotype was found once. The rearrangement joins TRBV7-2 to TRBJ2-7; D is unresolved. The CDR3 runs 14 residues. V was trimmed by 5 bases and J by 2 bases, leaving 13 bases between them. Germline loops: CDR1 SGHTA, CDR2 FQGNSA. The CDR3: CASSPPGRTYEQYF. The CDR3, as DNA: TGTGCCAGCAGCCCCCCGGGCAGGACCTACGAGCAGTACTTC.

This clonotype occurred once. A much larger clone differs by one base, so this may be a read error. The chain employs TRBV7-9 and TRBJ2-1; 8 bases fit TRBD2. Germline CDR1 is SEHNR and CDR2 is FQNEAQ (reference sequence). This CDR3 comprises 16 residues. The CDR3 bases are TGTGCCAGCAGCTCCGTCCCTAGCGGGCTATACAATCAGCAGTTCTTC. Its translation is CASSSVPSGLYNQQFF.

This clonotype was detected ten times or more. This sequence joins TRBV29-1 and TRBJ1-1; 8 bases line up with TRBD1. Germline lookup yields CDR1 SQVTM and CDR2 ANQGSEA. V shed 7 bases and J 2 bases; nucleotides not matched to a gene: 9. This CDR3 spans 14 amino acids. The CDR3 loop is CSAKMTGANTEAFF. The DNA of the CDR3 is TGCAGCGCCAAAATGACAGGGGCTAACACTGAAGCTTTCTTT.

This clonotype has a handful of counts. The chain employs TRBV24-1 and TRBJ2-3; the match to TRBD1 covers 9 bases. CDR3 length equals 16 residues. Germline CDR1 KGHDR, CDR2 SFDVKD. With V trimmed by 4 bases and J by 7 bases, 11 bases remained unmatched. CDR3 sequence (DNA): TGTGCCACCAGTGAGGGGGGGACAGGGAAAGGGAATACGCAGTATTTT. Its translation: CATSEGGTGKGNTQYF.

This clonotype showed up many times. The V call is TRBV6-6, the J call TRBJ2-3; 9 positions match TRBD1. The CDR3 is 15 residues long. Germline V CDR1 and CDR2: MNHNY, SVGAGI (reference sequence). After removal of 6 bases from V and 4 bases from J, the junction contained 8 bases not matched to a gene. CDR3 nucleotides: TGTGCCAGCAGGTCCGGGACAGGGCACGCAGATACGCAGTATTTT. Amino acid sequence: CASRSGTGHADTQYF.

This clonotype showed up just a few times. J is TRBJ2-7 and V is TRBV15; either TRBD1 or TRBD2 may fit D (5 bases each). V lost 0 bases, J lost 5 bases, and 11 bases lay in between. The germline V gene encodes CDR1 LNHNV and CDR2 YYDKDF (reference sequence). The CDR3 totals 14 residues. The CDR3 sequence: CATSRDLGTHEQYV. The CDR3 DNA reads TGTGCCACCAGCAGAGATCTCGGGACCCACGAGCAGTACGTC.

This clonotype showed up many times. This sequence joins TRBV12-3 or TRBV12-4 and TRBJ2-7; D gene ambiguous. This CDR3 spans 16 amino acids. V lost 5 bases, J lost 3 bases, and 20 bases lay in between. CDR3 sequence reads: CASSPAVRAPYYEQYV. DNA of the CDR3: TGTGCCAGCAGTCCCGCCGTCCGGGCGCCGTACTACGAGCAGTACGTC.

For the CDR3, the DNA is TGTGCCACCAGTGACGGAAGCACAGATACGCAGTATTTT. Translation: CATSDGSTDTQYF. The V gene is TRBV24-1, the J gene TRBJ2-3; no clear D gene. Germline loops: CDR1 KGHDR, CDR2 SFDVKD. Trimming left V 4 bases short and J 0 bases short, with 4 bases between. The CDR3 covers 13 residues.

This clonotype was detected many times. The chain couples TRBV6-5 to TRBJ1-2; 9 bases map to TRBD1. There are 14 residues in the CDR3. The trim removed 3 bases at V and 5 bases at J, leaving 4 bases unmatched. CDR1 is MNHEY, CDR2 SVGAGI, per germline. This CDR3 is CASSYLGQGYGYTF. As DNA, the CDR3 is TGTGCCAGCAGTTATCTCGGACAGGGGTATGGCTACACCTTC.

V gene TRBV7-2 combines with J gene TRBJ1-3; a possible D gene is TRBD1 (6 bases). The CDR3 is made up of 14 amino acids. The ends were cut back, 3 bases at V and 6 bases at J, with 12 bases in the middle. CDR1 is SGHTA and CDR2 is FQGNSA in the germline V gene. The CDR3 region has the DNA TGTGCCAGCAGCTTGGACAGCGGGGTAAACACCATATATTTT. This codes for CASSLDSGVNTIYF.

This chain joins TRBV12-2 and TRBJ2-1. TRBV12-2 is marked as a pseudogene. CDR3 size: 17 residues. For the CDR3, the DNA is TGTGCAAGTCGCTTACCTAACTTAGGGAAGGTGGTCAATGAGCAGTTCTTC. Its protein is CASRLPNLGKVVNEQFF.

V is TRBV28 and J is TRBJ2-5; possibly TRBD1 for D (6 bases). The CDR3 contains 16 residues. From germline, CDR1 is MDHEN and CDR2 SYDVKM. Trimming pared 3 bases from V and 0 bases from J, leaving 14 bases between. The CDR3 here is CASSFRGRGYQETQYF. The CDR3 DNA is TGTGCCAGCAGTTTCAGGGGCAGGGGTTACCAAGAGACCCAGTACTTC.

This clonotype was seen many times. This rearrangement joins TRBV20-1 to TRBJ1-5; 9 positions match TRBD1. In germline, CDR1 is DFQATT, CDR2 SNEGSKA (reference sequence). Trimming removed 5 bases from V and 4 bases from J; junction bases left unmatched: 15. The CDR3 has 17 amino acids. Written as DNA, the CDR3 is TGCAGTGCTCTTCAACAGGGGGCGATTTCGCCAAATCAGCCCCAGCATTTT. Translating it yields CSALQQGAISPNQPQHF.

This clonotype was seen repeatedly, ten times or more. The chain employs TRBV7-2 and TRBJ1-2; D gene uncertain. Trimming shortened V by 6 bases and J by 4 bases, and 18 bases separated the two germline ends. The CDR3 has 15 amino acids. The germline V gene encodes CDR1 SGHTA and CDR2 FQGNSA. The CDR3 is CASSPQPQPIYGYTF. The CDR3 coding sequence is TGTGCCAGCAGTCCTCAACCCCAACCGATCTATGGCTACACCTTC.

Only a few counts were recorded for this clonotype. The chain joins TRBV24-1 to TRBJ2-7; TRBD2 is a possible D gene (6 bases). Germline V CDR1 and CDR2: KGHDR, SFDVKD. CDR3 size: 14 residues. V lost 2 bases to trimming and J lost 6 bases, with 13 bases between them. For the CDR3, the DNA is TGTGCCACCAGTGATTGGGACTCCATGGGCGAGCAGTACTTC. Protein sequence: CATSDWDSMGEQYF.

Only a few counts were recorded for this clonotype. The V gene is TRBV7-3, the J gene TRBJ1-1; 7 nucleotides line up with TRBD1. The CDR3 runs to 16 residues. Germline V gene data show CDR1 as SGHTA and CDR2 as FQGTGA. The J segment lost 2 bases and the V segment lost 4 bases, leaving 10 bases of the junction unmatched. CDR3 sequence: CASSSWERGQNTEAFF. The CDR3, as DNA: TGTGCCAGCAGCTCCTGGGAGAGGGGGCAAAACACTGAAGCTTTCTTT. Together with reference TRBV7-3 and TRBJ1-1, the CDR3 gives the full variable domain: GAGVSQTPSNKVTEKGKYVELRCDPISGHTALYWYRQSLGQGPEFLIYFQGTGAADDSGLPNDRFFAVRPEGSVSTLKIQRTERGDSAVYLCASSSWERGQNTEAFFGQGTRLTVV.

The chain joins TRBV9 to TRBJ2-1, with a tentative D call TRBD2 (6 bases). Trimming shortened V by 3 bases and J by 5 bases, and 12 bases separated the two germline ends. The length of the CDR3 is 14 residues. Germline lookup yields CDR1 SGDLS and CDR2 YYNGEE. The CDR3 sequence: CASSATGGDNEQFF. CDR3 sequence (DNA): TGTGCCAGCAGCGCTACCGGAGGGGACAATGAGCAGTTCTTC.

This clonotype was found once. The chain recombines TRBV9 with TRBJ1-2; 9 bases are a match to TRBD1. Germline values: CDR1 SGDLS, CDR2 YYNGEE. Trimming cost V 3 bases and J 3 bases; bases outside gene matches: 12. The CDR3 is 17 residues long. The CDR3, as DNA: TGTGCCAGCAGCGCTGAACAGGGGGCGCGATTATACTATGGCTACACCTTC. This gives the protein CASSAEQGARLYYGYTF.

The V gene is TRBV2, the J gene TRBJ1-4, with D perhaps TRBD1 (5 bases). CDR1 is SNHLY and CDR2 is FYNNEI in the germline V gene. The CDR3 covers 15 residues. Trimming removed 7 bases from V and 7 bases from J, with 19 bases in between. The CDR3 coding sequence is TGTGCCAGCATCCTGAGAAGGGACTACGGTGAAAAACTGTTTTTT. Protein product: CASILRRDYGEKLFF. Based on the CDR3 plus reference TRBV2 and TRBJ1-4, the full variable domain is EPEVTQTPSHQVTQMGQEVILRCVPISNHLYFYWYRQILGQKVEFLVSFYNNEISEKSEIFDDQFSVERPDGSNFTLKIRSTKLEDSAMYFCASILRRDYGEKLFFGSGTQLSVL.

Comments on this clonotype: One base away lies a much larger clone, so this may be a sequencing read error. This chain connects TRBV6-6 to TRBJ2-1; D gene uncertain. Germline V gene data show CDR1 as MNHNY and CDR2 as SVGAGI (reference sequence). CDR3 length equals 12 residues. Trimming cost V 4 bases and J 10 bases, with 11 bases left between them. As DNA, the CDR3 is TGTGCCAGCAGTTCCTACAAGACAGAGCAGTTCTTC. This translates into CASSSYKTEQFF.

A word on this clonotype: With a much larger clone just one base away, this may be a read error. The V gene is TRBV29-1, the J gene TRBJ2-1, with D possibly TRBD2 on 7 matching bases. V lost 5 bases, J lost 3 bases, and 14 bases lay in between. Germline V gene data show CDR1 as SQVTM and CDR2 as ANQGSEA. This CDR3 is built from 14 residues. This CDR3 reads CSVTRGGFYNEQFF. Written as DNA, the CDR3 is TGCAGCGTTACCAGGGGAGGGTTCTACAATGAGCAGTTCTTC.

This clonotype was seen a handful of times. The V call is TRBV24-1, the J call TRBJ2-5; maybe TRBD2 (6 bases). The V gene's germline CDR1 is KGHDR and CDR2 SFDVKD. This CDR3 is 16 amino acids long. V was cut by 6 bases and J by 5 bases, with 21 bases left in between. CDR3 residues: CATSWPGLFGQETQYF. The CDR3 coding sequence is TGTGCCACCAGTTGGCCGGGACTCTTCGGGCAGGAGACCCAGTACTTC.

The CDR3 reads CASSLGTASTYEQYF. CDR3 nucleotides: TGTGCCAGCAGCCTGGGGACAGCGTCAACCTACGAGCAGTACTTC. The V and J genes are TRBV7-2 and TRBJ2-7; TRBD1 agrees at 7 bases. The CDR3 extends over 15 amino acids. V gave up 5 bases and J gave up 2 bases; unmatched junction bases: 9. The germline CDR1 and CDR2 sequences are SGHTA and FQGNSA.